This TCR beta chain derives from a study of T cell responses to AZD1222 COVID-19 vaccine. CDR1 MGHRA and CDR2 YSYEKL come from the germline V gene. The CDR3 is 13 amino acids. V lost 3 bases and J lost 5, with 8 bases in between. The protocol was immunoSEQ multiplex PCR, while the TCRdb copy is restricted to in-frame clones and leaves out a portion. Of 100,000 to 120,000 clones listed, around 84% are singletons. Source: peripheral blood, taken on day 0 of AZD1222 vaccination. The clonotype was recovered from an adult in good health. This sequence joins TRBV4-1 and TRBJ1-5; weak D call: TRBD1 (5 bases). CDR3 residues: CASSQPTDQPQHF. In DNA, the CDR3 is TGCGCCAGCAGCCAGCCGACAGATCAGCCCCAGCATTTT.